This T cell receptor beta chain is from a study of blood T cell repertoires in COVID-19. Produced via immunoSEQ multiplex PCR; TCRdb's table is partial and in-frame only. The table records about 110,000 clones, about two thirds of them present only once. The CDR3 is 13 residues long. Germline V gives CDR1 LNHDA, CDR2 SQIVND (reference sequence). V was pared by 7 bases and J by 4 bases, with 13 bases between. This chain uses TRBV19 with TRBJ1-2; D not certain. The sequencing input was peripheral blood. This TCR was recovered from a human donor with acute or convalescent COVID-19. The donor label of this sample is uncertain. CDR3 bases: TGTGCCAGTATGGGCAGGTATTCCTATGGCTACACCTTC. This sequence encodes CASMGRYSYGYTF.